This T cell receptor beta chain comes out of a study of T cells in Graves' hyperthyroidism and ophthalmopathy. This CDR3 has 14 amino acids. From germline, CDR1 is GTSNPN and CDR2 SVGIG (reference sequence). J lost 5 bases, V lost 1 base, and 2 bases had no gene match. This clonotype was recorded at least ten times. From RNA transcripts, TCR beta CDR3 regions were amplified. During a first-round RT-PCR of the TCR CDR3, the HTBI primer set was used. TCRdb analysed the multiplex PCR reads with MiXCR anew, one entry per CDR3 protein. The table shows 350,000 to 450,000 distinct CDR3 sequences, with around an eighth occurring only once. Any patient presenting with uncontrolled infection, other autoimmune disease, pregnancy or lactation was left out.

The sequencing sample was made of blood. This receptor was taken from a man aged 45 to 65 with Graves' ophthalmopathy. The rearrangement joins TRBV30 to TRBJ2-7, with 13 bases identical to TRBD2. The CDR3 is CAWSAGLAGDEQYF. CDR3 nucleotide sequence: TGTGCCTGGAGTGCTGGACTAGCGGGGGACGAGCAGTACTTC.